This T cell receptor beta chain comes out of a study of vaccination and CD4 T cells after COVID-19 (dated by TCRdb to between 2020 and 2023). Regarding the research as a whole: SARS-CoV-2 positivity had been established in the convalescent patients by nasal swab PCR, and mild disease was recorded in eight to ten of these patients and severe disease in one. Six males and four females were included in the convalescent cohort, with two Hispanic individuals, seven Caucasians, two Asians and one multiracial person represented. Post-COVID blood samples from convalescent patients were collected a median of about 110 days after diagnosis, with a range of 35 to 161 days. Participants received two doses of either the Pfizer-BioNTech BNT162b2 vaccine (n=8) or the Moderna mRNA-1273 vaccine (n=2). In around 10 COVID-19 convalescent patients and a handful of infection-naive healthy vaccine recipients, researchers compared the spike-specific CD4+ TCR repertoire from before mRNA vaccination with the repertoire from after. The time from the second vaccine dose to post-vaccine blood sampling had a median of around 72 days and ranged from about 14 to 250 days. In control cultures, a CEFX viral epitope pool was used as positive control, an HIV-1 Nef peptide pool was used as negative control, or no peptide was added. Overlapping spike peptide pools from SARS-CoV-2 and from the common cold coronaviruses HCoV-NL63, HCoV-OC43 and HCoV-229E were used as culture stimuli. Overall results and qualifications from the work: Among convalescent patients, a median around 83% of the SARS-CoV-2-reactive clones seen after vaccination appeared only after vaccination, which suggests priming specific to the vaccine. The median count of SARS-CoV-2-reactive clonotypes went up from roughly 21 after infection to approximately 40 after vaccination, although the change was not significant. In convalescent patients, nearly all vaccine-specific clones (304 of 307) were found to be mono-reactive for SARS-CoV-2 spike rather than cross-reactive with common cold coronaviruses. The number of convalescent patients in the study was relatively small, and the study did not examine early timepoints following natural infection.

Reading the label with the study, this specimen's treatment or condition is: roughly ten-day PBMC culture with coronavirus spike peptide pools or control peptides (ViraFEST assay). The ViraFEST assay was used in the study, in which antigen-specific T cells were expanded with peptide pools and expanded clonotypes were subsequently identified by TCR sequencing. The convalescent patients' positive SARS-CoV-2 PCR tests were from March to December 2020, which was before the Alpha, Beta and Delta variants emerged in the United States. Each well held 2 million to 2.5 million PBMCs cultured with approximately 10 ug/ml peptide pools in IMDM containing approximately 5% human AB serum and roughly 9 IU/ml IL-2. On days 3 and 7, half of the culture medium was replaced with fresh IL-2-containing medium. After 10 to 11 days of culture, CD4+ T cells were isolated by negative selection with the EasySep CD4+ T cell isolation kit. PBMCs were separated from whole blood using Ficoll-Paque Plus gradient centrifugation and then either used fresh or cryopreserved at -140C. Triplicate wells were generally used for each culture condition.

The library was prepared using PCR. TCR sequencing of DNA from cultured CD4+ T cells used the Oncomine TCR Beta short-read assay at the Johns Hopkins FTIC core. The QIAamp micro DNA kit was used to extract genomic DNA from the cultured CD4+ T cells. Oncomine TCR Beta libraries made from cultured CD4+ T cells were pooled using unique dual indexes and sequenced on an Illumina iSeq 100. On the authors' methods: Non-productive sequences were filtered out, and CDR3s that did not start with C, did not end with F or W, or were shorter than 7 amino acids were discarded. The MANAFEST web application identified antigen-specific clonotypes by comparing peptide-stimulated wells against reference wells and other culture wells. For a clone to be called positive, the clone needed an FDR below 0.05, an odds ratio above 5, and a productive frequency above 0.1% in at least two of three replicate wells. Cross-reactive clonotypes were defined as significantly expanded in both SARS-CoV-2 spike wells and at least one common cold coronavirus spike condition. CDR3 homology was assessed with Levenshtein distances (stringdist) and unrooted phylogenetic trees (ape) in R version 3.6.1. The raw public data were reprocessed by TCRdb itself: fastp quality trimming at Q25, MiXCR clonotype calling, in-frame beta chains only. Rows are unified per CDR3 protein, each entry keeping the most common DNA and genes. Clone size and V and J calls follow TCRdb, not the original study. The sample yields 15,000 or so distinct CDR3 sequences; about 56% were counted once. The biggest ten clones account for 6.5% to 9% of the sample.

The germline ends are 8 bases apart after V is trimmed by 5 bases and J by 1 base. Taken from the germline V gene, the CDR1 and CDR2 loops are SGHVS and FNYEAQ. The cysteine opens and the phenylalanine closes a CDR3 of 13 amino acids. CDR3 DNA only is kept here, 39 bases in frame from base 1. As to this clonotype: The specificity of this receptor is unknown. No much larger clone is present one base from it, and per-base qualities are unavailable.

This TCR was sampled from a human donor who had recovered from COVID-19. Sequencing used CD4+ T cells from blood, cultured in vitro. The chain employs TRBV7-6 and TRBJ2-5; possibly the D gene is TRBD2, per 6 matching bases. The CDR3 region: CASSRSGQETQYF. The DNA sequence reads TGTGCCAGCAGCCGTAGCGGCCAAGAGACCCAGTACTTC.